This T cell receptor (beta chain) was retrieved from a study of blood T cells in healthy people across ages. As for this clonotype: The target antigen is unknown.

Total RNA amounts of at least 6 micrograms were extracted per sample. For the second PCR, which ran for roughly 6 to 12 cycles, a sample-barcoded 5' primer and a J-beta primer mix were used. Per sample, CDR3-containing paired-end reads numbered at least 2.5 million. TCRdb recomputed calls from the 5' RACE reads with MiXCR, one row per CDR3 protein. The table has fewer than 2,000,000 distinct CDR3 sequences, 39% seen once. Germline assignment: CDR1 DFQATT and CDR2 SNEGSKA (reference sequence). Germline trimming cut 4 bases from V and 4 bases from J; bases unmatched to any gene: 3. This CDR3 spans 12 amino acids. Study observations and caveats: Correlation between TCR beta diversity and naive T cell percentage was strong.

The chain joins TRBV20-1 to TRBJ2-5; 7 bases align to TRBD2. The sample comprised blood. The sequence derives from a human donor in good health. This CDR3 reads CSAMTSLETQYF. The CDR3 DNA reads TGCAGTGCTATGACTAGCCTAGAGACCCAGTACTTC.